The sequence of this T cell receptor beta chain was determined in a study of CD8 T cells in ankylosing spondylitis. General study results and limits: Past studies reported some motif variants in reactive arthritis synovial fluid and blood. Characteristic of ankylosing spondylitis blood, it appeared, was a TCR beta motif comprising several highly homologous variants.

A quantitative 5'-RACE method, one with molecular barcodes, was used to make TCR beta libraries. TCRdb re-called the 5' RACE reads through MiXCR, storing one row per CDR3 protein. The repertoire holds a few hundred thousand distinct CDR3 sequences, roughly 20% seen once, with 3% to 4% in the top ten. V gave up 5 bases and J gave up 7 bases, with 21 bases separating them. CDR3 length equals 15 residues. This clonotype was found many times. The target antigen is unknown. The source of this sequence is a female donor with ankylosing spondylitis or in good health (not recorded which). The chain joins TRBV12-3 or TRBV12-4 to TRBJ2-7; D is unresolved. The sample was blood, either unsorted or a sorted T cell fraction (not recorded which). CDR3: CASSPGPPRPGEQYF. The CDR3 region has the DNA TGTGCCAGCAGTCCCGGCCCACCCCGACCCGGAGAGCAGTACTTC.